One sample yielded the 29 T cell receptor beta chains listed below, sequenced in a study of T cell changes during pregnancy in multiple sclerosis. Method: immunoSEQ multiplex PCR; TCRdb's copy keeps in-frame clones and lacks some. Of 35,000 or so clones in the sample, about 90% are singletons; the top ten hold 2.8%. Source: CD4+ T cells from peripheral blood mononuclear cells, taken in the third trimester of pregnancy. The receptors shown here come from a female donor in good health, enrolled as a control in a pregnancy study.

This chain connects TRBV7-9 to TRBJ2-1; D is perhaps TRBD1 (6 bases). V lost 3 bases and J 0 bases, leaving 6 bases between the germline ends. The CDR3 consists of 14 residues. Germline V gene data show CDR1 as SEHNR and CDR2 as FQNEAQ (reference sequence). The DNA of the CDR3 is TGTGCCAGCAGCTTGGACAGCTCCTACAATGAGCAGTTCTTC. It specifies CASSLDSSYNEQFF.

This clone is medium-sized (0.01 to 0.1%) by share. The CDR3 sequence is CASSFGGLAGELFF. The CDR3 DNA follows: TGTGCCAGCAGCTTTGGAGGGTTAGCCGGGGAGCTGTTTTTT. The J gene is TRBJ2-2, the V gene TRBV5-6, with a possible D match to TRBD2 (6 bases). CDR1 and CDR2 (germline): SGHDT, YYEEEE. The germline V and J ends were trimmed by 2 bases and 6 bases, with 11 bases remaining between them. The CDR3 is 14 amino acids.

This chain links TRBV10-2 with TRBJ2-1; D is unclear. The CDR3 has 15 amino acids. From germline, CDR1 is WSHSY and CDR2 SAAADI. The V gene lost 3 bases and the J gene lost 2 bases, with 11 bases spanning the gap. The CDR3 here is CASSDGGGPYNEQFF. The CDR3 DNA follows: TGCGCCAGCAGTGATGGCGGTGGCCCCTACAATGAGCAGTTCTTC.

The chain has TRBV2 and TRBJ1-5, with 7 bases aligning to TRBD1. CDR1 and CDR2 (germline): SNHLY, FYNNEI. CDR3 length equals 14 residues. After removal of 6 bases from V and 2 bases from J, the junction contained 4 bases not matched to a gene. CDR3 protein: CASSDTGGNQPQHF. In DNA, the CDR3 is TGTGCCAGCAGCGACACAGGGGGCAATCAGCCCCAGCATTTT.

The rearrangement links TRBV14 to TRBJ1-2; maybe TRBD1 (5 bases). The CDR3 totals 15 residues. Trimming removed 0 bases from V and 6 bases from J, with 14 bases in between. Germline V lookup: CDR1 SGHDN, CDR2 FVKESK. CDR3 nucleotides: TGTGCCAGCAGCCAAGATTATATCGCAGGGCATGGCTACACCTTC. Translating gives CASSQDYIAGHGYTF.

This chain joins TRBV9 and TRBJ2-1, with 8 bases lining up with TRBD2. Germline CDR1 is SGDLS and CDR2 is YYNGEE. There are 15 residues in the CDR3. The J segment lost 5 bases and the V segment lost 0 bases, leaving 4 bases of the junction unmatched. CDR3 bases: TGTGCCAGCAGCGTAGGAGAGCGGGGGAACAATGAGCAGTTCTTC. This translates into CASSVGERGNNEQFF.

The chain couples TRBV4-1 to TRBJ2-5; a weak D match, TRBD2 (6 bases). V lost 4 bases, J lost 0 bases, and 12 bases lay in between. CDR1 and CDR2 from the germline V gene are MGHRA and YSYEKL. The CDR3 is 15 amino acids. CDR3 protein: CASSLRGLHQETQYF. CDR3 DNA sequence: TGCGCCAGCAGCCTAAGGGGACTTCACCAAGAGACCCAGTACTTC.

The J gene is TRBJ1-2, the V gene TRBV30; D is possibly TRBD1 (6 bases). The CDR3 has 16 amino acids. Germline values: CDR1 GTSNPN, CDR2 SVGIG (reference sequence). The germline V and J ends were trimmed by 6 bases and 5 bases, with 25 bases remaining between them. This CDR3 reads CACQKVYSETGYGYTF. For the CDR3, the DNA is TGTGCCTGTCAGAAGGTTTACTCGGAAACAGGGTATGGCTACACCTTC.

Written as DNA, the CDR3 is TGTGCCAGCAGTACTAGCGGGGGGGCCGGGGAGCTGTTTTTT. Its translation is CASSTSGGAGELFF. V is TRBV2 and J is TRBJ2-2; 13 bases line up with TRBD2. Germline-derived CDR1 and CDR2 are SNHLY and FYNNEI. The CDR3 contains 14 residues. Trimming at V came to 5 bases and at J to 6 bases, leaving 0 bases not matched to a gene.

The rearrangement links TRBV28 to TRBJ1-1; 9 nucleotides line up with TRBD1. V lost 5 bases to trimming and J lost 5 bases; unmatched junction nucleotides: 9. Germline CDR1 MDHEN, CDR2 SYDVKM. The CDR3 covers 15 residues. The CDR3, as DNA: TGTGCCAGCAGTCAAAGCCAACAGGGGGCGACTGAAGCTTTCTTT. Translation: CASSQSQQGATEAFF.

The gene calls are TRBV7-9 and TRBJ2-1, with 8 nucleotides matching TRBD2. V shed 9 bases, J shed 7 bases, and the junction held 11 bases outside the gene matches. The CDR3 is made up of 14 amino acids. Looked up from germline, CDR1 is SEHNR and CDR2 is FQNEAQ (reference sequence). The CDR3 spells CASKPGLEVNEQFF. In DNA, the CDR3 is TGTGCCAGTAAACCGGGACTAGAGGTGAATGAGCAGTTCTTC.

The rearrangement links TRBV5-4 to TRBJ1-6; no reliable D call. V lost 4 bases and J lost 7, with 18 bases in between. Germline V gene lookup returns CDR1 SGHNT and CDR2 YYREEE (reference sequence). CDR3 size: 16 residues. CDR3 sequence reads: CASSLSPSRINSPLHF. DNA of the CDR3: TGTGCCAGCAGCCTGTCCCCGTCCAGGATCAATTCACCCCTCCACTTT.

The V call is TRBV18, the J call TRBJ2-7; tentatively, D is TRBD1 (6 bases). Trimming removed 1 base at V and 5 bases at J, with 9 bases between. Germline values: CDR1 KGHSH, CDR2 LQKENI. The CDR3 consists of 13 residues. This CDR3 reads CASSPLGQHEQYF. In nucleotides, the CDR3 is TGTGCCAGCTCACCACTAGGACAGCACGAGCAGTACTTC.

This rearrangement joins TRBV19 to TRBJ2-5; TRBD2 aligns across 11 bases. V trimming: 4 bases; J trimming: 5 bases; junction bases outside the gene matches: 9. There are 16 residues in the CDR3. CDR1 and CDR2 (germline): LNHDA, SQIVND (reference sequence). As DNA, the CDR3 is TGTGCCAGTAGTAGCTCACTAGCGGGGGTCGGTGAGACCCAGTACTTC. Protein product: CASSSSLAGVGETQYF. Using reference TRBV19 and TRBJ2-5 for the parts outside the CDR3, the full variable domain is DGGITQSPKYLFRKEGQNVTLSCEQNLNHDAMYWYRQDPGQGLRLIYYSQIVNDFQKGDIAEGYSVSREKKESFPLTVTSAQKNPTAFYLCASSSSLAGVGETQYFGPGTRLLVL.

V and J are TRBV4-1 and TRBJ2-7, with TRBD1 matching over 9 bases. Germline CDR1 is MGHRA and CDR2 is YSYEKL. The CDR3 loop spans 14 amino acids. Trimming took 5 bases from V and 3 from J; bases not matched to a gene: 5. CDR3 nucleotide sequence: TGCGCCAGCAGCGGGACAGGGCGTAGCTACGAGCAGTACTTC. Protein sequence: CASSGTGRSYEQYF.

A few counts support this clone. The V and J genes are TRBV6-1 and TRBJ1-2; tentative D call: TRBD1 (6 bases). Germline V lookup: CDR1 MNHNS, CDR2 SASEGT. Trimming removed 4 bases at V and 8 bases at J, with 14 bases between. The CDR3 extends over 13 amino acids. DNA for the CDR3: TGTGCCAGCAGTGCCACAGGGCTTGGGGGCTACACCTTC. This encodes CASSATGLGGYTF.

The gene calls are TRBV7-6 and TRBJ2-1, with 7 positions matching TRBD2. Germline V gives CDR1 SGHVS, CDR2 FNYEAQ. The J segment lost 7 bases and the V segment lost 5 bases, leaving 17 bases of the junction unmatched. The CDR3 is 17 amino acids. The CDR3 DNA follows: TGTGCCAGCAGCCCAAAGGCTCAGCGGGAAGGCGGGAATGAGCAGTTCTTC. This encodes CASSPKAQREGGNEQFF.

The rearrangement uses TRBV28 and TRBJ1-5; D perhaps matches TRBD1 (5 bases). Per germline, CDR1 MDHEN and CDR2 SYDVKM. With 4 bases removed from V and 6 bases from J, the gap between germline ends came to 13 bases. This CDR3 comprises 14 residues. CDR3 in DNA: TGTGCCAGCAGTTCGGGGGTGCTAGTTCAGCCCCAGCATTTT. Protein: CASSSGVLVQPQHF.

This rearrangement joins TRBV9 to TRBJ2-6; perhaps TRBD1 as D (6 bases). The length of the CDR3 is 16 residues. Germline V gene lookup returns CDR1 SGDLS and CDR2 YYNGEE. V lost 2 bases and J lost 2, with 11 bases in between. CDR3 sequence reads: CASSVLGGTGANVLTF. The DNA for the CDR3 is TGTGCCAGCAGCGTCTTAGGGGGAACTGGGGCCAACGTCCTGACTTTC.

CDR3 DNA sequence: TGTGCCAGCAGCTTGGCGGGACTACCCACCTACGAGCAGTACTTC. It is translated as CASSLAGLPTYEQYF. The chain recombines TRBV7-2 with TRBJ2-7, with 7 bases matching TRBD2. The ends lost 3 bases at V and 2 bases at J; junction bases unmatched: 7. CDR1 SGHTA and CDR2 FQGNSA come from the germline V gene. The CDR3 runs to 15 residues.

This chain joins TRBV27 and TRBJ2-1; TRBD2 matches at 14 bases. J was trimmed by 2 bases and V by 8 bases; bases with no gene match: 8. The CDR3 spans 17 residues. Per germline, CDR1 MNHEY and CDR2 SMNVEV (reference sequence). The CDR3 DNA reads TGTGCCAGCTCCGGGACTAGCGGGAGAACGGCCTACAATGAGCAGTTCTTC. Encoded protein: CASSGTSGRTAYNEQFF.

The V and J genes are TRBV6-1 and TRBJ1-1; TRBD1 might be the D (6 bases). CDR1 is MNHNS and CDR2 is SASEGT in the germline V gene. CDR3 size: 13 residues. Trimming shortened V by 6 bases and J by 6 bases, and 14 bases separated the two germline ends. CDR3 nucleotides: TGTGCCAGCAGATGGAGGGGGGGGGCTGAAGCTTTCTTT. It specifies CASRWRGGAEAFF.

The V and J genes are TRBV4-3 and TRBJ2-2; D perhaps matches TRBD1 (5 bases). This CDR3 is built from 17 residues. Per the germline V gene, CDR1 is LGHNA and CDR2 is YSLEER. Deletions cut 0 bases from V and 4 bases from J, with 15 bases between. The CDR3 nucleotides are TGCGCCAGCAGCCAAGATCCCCCAGGGTTGGGCACCGGGGAGCTGTTTTTT. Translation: CASSQDPPGLGTGELFF.

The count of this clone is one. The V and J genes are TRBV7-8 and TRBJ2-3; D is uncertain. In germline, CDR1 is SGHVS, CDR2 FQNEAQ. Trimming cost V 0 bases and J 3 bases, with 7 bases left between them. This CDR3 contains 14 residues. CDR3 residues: CASSLAGWTDTQYF. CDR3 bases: TGTGCCAGCAGCTTAGCCGGGTGGACAGATACGCAGTATTTT. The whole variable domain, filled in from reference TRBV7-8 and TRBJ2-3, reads GAGVSQSPRYKVAKRGQDVALRCDPISGHVSLFWYQQALGQGPEFLTYFQNEAQLDKSGLPSDRFFAERPEGSVSTLKIQRTQQEDSAVYLCASSLAGWTDTQYFGPGTRLTVL.

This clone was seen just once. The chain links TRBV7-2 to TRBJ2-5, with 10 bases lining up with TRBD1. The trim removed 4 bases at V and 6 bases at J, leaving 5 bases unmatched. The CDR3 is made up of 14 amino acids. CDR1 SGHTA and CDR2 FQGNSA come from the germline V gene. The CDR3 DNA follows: TGTGCCAGCAGCTCAGGACAGGGGGTGAAGACCCAGTACTTC. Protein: CASSSGQGVKTQYF. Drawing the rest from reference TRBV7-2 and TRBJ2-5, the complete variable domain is GAGVSQSPSNKVTEKGKDVELRCDPISGHTALYWYRQSLGQGLEFLIYFQGNSAPDKSGLPSDRFSAERTGGSVSTLTIQRTQQEDSAVYLCASSSGQGVKTQYFGPGTRLLVL.

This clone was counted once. The CDR3 spells CASRGTGNTEAFF. For the CDR3, the DNA is TGTGCCAGCAGGGGGACAGGGAACACTGAAGCTTTCTTT. The J gene is TRBJ1-1, the V gene TRBV11-3; 8 bases align to TRBD1. Germline CDR1 and CDR2: SGHNT and YENEEA. V gave up 6 bases and J gave up 1 base; unmatched junction bases: 1. The length of the CDR3 is 13 residues. Complete variable domain (other parts from reference TRBV11-3 and TRBJ1-1): EAGVVQSPRYKIIEKKQPVAFWCNPISGHNTLYWYLQNLGQGPELLIRYENEEAVDDSQLPKDRFSAERLKGVDSTLKIQPAELGDSAVYLCASRGTGNTEAFFGQGTRLTVV.

The CDR3 sequence is CASSSPAGLTREQYF. CDR3 sequence (DNA): TGTGCCAGCAGCTCCCCAGCGGGATTAACAAGGGAGCAGTACTTC. This chain links TRBV28 with TRBJ2-7; 7 positions match TRBD2. Germline trimming cut 6 bases from V and 7 bases from J; bases unmatched to any gene: 15. Germline V gene lookup returns CDR1 MDHEN and CDR2 SYDVKM. There are 15 residues in the CDR3.

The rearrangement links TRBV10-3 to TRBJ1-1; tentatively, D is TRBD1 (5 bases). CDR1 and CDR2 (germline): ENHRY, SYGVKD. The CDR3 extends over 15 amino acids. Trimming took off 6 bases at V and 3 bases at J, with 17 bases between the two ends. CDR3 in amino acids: CAIRIQENRDTEAFF. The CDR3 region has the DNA TGTGCCATCAGGATACAGGAGAATAGGGACACTGAAGCTTTCTTT.

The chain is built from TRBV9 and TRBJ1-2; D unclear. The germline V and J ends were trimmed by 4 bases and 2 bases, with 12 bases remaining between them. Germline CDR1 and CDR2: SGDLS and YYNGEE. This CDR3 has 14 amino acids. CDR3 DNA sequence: TGTGCCAGCAGCTCCAAGACAAGAAACTATGGCTACACCTTC. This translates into CASSSKTRNYGYTF.